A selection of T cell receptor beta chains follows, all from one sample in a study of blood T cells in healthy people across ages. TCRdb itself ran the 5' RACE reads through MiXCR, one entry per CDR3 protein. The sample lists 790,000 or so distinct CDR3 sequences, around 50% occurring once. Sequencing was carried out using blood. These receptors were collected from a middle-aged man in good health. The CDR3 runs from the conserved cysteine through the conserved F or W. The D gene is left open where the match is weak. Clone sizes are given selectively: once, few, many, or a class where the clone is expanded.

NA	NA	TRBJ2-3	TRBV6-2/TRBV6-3	TGTGCCAGCAGTTACGGCCCGAAGGACTCCACAGATACGCAGTATTTT	CASSYGPKDSTDTQYF
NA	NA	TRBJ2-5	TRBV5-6	TGTGCCAGCAGCGGTATGGGGAACAGGGTTGAGACCCAGTACTTC	CASSGMGNRVETQYF
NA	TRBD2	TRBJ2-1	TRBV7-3	TGTGCCAGTAGCTTACCAGGGACTAGCGGGCACAATGAGCAGTTCTTC	CASSLPGTSGHNEQFF
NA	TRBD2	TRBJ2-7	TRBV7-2	TGTGCCAGCAGCCCCGGACTAGCGGGAGGGCCTCGTGAGCAGTACTTC	CASSPGLAGGPREQYF
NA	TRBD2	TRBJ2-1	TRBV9	TGTGCCAGCAGCGTAGAAATAGCGGGGGCCTATTACAATGAGCAGTTCTTC	CASSVEIAGAYYNEQFF
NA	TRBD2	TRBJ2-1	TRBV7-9	TGTGCCAGCAGCTTTACTAGCGGAAGCTCCTACGATGAGCAGTTCTTC	CASSFTSGSSYDEQFF
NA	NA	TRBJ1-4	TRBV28	TGTGCCAGCAGTTTTAAGGAAAAACTGTTTTTT	CASSFKEKLFF
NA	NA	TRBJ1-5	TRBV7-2	TGTGCCAGCAGCTTAGTGTCGACGAGTAATCAGCCCCAGCATTTT	CASSLVSTSNQPQHF
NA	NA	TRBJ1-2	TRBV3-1	TGTGCCAGCAGCCAATCCACACATGGCTACACCTTC	CASSQSTHGYTF
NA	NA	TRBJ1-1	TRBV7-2	TGTGCCAGCAGCTTAGTCGTGCCCTCGGGGACGAACACTGAAGCTTTCTTT	CASSLVVPSGTNTEAFF
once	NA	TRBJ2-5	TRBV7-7	TGTGCCAGCAGCGCAGGGGTCTTGGGGCAGTCCGGGGAGACCCAGTACTTC	CASSAGVLGQSGETQYF
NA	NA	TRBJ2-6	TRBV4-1	TGCGCCAGCAGCCTGGGGCATGCACCCTCTGGGGCCAACGTCCTGACTTTC	CASSLGHAPSGANVLTF
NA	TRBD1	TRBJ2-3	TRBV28	TGTGCCAGCACTCCCTGGGACAGGGGGAGAGGGGATACGCAGTATTTT	CASTPWDRGRGDTQYF
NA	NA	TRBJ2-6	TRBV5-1	TGCGCCGGCAGCTTGGAGGGTGGTGCCAACGTCCTGACTTTC	CAGSLEGGANVLTF
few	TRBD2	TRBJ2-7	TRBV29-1	TGCAGCGCCCGGGGGGGAGTACTTACCTACGAGCAGTACTTC	CSARGGVLTYEQYF
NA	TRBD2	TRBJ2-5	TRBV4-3	TGCGCCAGCAGCCAAGAGCTTGCCCGGACTAGCGGCCAAGAGCCCCAGTACTTC	CASSQELARTSGQEPQYF
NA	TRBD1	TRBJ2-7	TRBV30	TGTGCCTGGGGGACAGGGGGCGGTTACGAGCAGTACTTC	CAWGTGGGYEQYF
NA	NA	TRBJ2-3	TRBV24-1	TGTGCCACCAGTGACCAGGGACCGGGTACGCAGTATTTT	CATSDQGPGTQYF
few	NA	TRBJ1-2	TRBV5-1	TGCGCCAGCAGCTTGCGGGGGGCGGAAGGCTACACCTTC	CASSLRGAEGYTF
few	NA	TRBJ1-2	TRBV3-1	TGTGCCAGCAGCCAAGAAGGAAGGGAGGTCTATGGCTACACCTTC	CASSQEGREVYGYTF
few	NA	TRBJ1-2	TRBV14	TGTGCCAGCAGCCAAGGGTGGGGACCTAACTATGGCTACACCTTC	CASSQGWGPNYGYTF
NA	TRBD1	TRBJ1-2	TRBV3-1	TGTGCCAGCAGCCGTGGGGTGGGGACAGGGGCCGTCAACTATGGCTACACCTTC	CASSRGVGTGAVNYGYTF
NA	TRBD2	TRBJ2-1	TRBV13	TGTGCCAGCAGCTCGACTAGCGGGAGTGGGAGTGAGCAGTTCTTC	CASSSTSGSGSEQFF
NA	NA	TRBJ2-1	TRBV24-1	TGTGCCACCAGTGATCAGAATCCCGGGGCCTCCGGCTACAATGAGCAGTTCTTC	CATSDQNPGASGYNEQFF
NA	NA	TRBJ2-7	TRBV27	TGTGCCAGCAGTTTCTACGACAGGACCTACGAGCAGTACTTC	CASSFYDRTYEQYF